Listed below are T cell receptor beta chains from one sample, sequenced in a study of blood T cell repertoires in COVID-19. Data came from immunoSEQ multiplex PCR; TCRdb stores just in-frame clones and leaves some out. Of about 55,000 clones in the sample, 80% to 95% were seen once. Material for sequencing was peripheral blood. Every receptor here comes from a human donor with active COVID-19. The donor label of this sample is uncertain. Both conserved end residues are part of each CDR3. D genes are given only for firm matches. Rows may omit the clone size; those that give it use once, few, many or a size class.

j_call: TRBJ2-1; d_call: TRBD2; clone_size: .; v_call: TRBV6-5; cdr3_aa: CASALGGVSYNEQFF; cdr3_nt: TGTGCCAGTGCCTTGGGGGGGGTCTCCTACAATGAGCAGTTCTTC
j_call: TRBJ2-5; d_call: .; clone_size: .; v_call: TRBV29-1; cdr3_aa: CSSRGGQRAETQYF; cdr3_nt: TGCAGCTCCCGGGGGGGACAGCGAGCAGAGACCCAGTACTTC
j_call: TRBJ1-2; d_call: TRBD1; clone_size: .; v_call: TRBV19; cdr3_aa: CASSSGQAYGYTF; cdr3_nt: TGTGCCAGTAGCTCCGGACAGGCTTACGGCTACACCTTC
j_call: TRBJ2-5; d_call: .; clone_size: .; v_call: TRBV6-5; cdr3_aa: CASSYSGTASMAQYF; cdr3_nt: TGTGCCAGCAGTTACTCCGGGACTGCAAGTATGGCCCAGTACTTC
j_call: TRBJ1-1; d_call: .; clone_size: .; v_call: TRBV14; cdr3_aa: CASSHGHRGTEAFF; cdr3_nt: TGTGCCAGCAGCCATGGACATCGAGGCACTGAAGCTTTCTTT
j_call: TRBJ2-7; d_call: TRBD1; clone_size: .; v_call: TRBV24-1; cdr3_aa: CATGGQGGEQYF; cdr3_nt: TGTGCCACCGGGGGACAGGGAGGCGAGCAGTACTTC
j_call: TRBJ2-4; d_call: .; clone_size: .; v_call: TRBV4-1; cdr3_aa: CASSDPGRGPKNIQYF; cdr3_nt: TGCGCCAGCAGCGACCCCGGGAGGGGGCCGAAAAACATTCAGTACTTC
j_call: TRBJ2-1; d_call: TRBD2; clone_size: .; v_call: TRBV5-1; cdr3_aa: CASSLSTSGAGEQFF; cdr3_nt: TGCGCCAGCAGCCTGTCGACTAGCGGGGCTGGGGAGCAGTTCTTC
j_call: TRBJ1-2; d_call: .; clone_size: .; v_call: TRBV19; cdr3_aa: CASSIGTGIDGYTF; cdr3_nt: TGTGCCAGTAGTATAGGAACAGGGATCGACGGCTACACCTTC
j_call: TRBJ1-2; d_call: .; clone_size: .; v_call: TRBV12-3/TRBV12-4; cdr3_aa: CASSPQVIYGYTF; cdr3_nt: TGTGCCAGCAGTCCCCAGGTGATCTATGGCTACACCTTC
j_call: TRBJ1-2; d_call: TRBD1; clone_size: .; v_call: TRBV28; cdr3_aa: CASSLAPTGEENYGYTF; cdr3_nt: TGTGCCAGCAGCCTAGCCCCGACAGGGGAGGAGAACTATGGCTACACCTTC
j_call: TRBJ2-7; d_call: .; clone_size: .; v_call: TRBV3-1/TRBV3-2; cdr3_aa: CASSPGLVPDF; cdr3_nt: TGTGCCAGCAGCCCCGGACTCGTCCCCGACTTC
j_call: TRBJ1-4; d_call: TRBD1; clone_size: .; v_call: TRBV6-6; cdr3_aa: CASSSAEDRGRLFF; cdr3_nt: TGTGCCAGCAGTTCGGCCGAGGACAGGGGCCGGCTGTTTTTT
j_call: TRBJ1-2; d_call: TRBD1; clone_size: .; v_call: TRBV7-2; cdr3_aa: CASSSGQLVSYTF; cdr3_nt: TGTGCCAGCAGCTCGGGACAGTTGGTGAGCTACACCTTC
j_call: TRBJ2-7; d_call: TRBD2; clone_size: .; v_call: TRBV19; cdr3_aa: CASSMAASGRSSYEQYF; cdr3_nt: TGTGCCAGTAGTATGGCTGCTAGCGGGAGGAGCTCCTACGAGCAGTACTTC
j_call: TRBJ2-3; d_call: .; clone_size: .; v_call: TRBV27; cdr3_aa: CASRGDFSTDTQYF; cdr3_nt: TGTGCCAGCAGGGGGGACTTTTCCACAGATACGCAGTATTTT
j_call: TRBJ1-1; d_call: .; clone_size: .; v_call: TRBV2; cdr3_aa: CASSAGQPNTEAFF; cdr3_nt: TGTGCCAGCAGTGCCGGACAGCCGAACACTGAAGCTTTCTTT
j_call: TRBJ1-2; d_call: .; clone_size: .; v_call: TRBV5-8; cdr3_aa: CASSLVQIYGYTF; cdr3_nt: TGTGCCAGCAGCTTGGTACAGATCTATGGCTACACCTTC
j_call: TRBJ1-1; d_call: .; clone_size: .; v_call: TRBV2; cdr3_aa: CASSPPAAFGNTEAFF; cdr3_nt: TGTGCCAGCAGCCCCCCTGCTGCTTTCGGGAACACTGAAGCTTTCTTT
j_call: TRBJ2-5; d_call: .; clone_size: .; v_call: TRBV7-3; cdr3_aa: CASSRGLPGETQYF; cdr3_nt: TGTGCCAGCAGCCGCGGACTGCCTGGGGAGACCCAGTACTTC
j_call: TRBJ2-7; d_call: .; clone_size: .; v_call: TRBV19; cdr3_aa: CASSAQGTNIYEQYF; cdr3_nt: TGTGCCAGTAGTGCACAGGGAACAAACATCTACGAGCAGTACTTC
j_call: TRBJ2-1; d_call: TRBD2; clone_size: once; v_call: TRBV6-4; cdr3_aa: CASSGTSGSVGEQFF; cdr3_nt: TGTGCCAGCAGCGGGACTAGCGGGAGTGTAGGTGAGCAGTTCTTC
j_call: TRBJ2-7; d_call: TRBD2; clone_size: .; v_call: TRBV5-1; cdr3_aa: CASSKLTSGRGALYEQYF; cdr3_nt: TGCGCCAGCAGCAAATTGACTAGCGGAAGGGGGGCCCTCTACGAGCAGTACTTC